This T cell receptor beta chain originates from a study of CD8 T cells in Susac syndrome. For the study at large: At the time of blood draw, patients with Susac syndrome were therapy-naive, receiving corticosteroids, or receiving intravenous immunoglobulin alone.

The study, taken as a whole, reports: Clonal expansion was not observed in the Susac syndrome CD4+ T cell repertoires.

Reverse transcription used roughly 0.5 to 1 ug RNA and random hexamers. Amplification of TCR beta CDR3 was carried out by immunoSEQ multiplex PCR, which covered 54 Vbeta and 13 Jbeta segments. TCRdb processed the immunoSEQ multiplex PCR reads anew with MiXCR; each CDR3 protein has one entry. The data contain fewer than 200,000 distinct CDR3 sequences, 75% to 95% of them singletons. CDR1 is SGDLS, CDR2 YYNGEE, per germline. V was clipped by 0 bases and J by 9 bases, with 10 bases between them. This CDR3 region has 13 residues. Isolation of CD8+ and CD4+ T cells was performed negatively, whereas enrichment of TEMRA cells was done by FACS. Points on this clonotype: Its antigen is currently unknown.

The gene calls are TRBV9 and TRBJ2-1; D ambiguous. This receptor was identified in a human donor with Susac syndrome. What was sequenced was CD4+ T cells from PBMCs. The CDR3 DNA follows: TGTGCCAGCAGCGTAGACCCCGGTGTTGAGCAGTTCTTC. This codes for CASSVDPGVEQFF.